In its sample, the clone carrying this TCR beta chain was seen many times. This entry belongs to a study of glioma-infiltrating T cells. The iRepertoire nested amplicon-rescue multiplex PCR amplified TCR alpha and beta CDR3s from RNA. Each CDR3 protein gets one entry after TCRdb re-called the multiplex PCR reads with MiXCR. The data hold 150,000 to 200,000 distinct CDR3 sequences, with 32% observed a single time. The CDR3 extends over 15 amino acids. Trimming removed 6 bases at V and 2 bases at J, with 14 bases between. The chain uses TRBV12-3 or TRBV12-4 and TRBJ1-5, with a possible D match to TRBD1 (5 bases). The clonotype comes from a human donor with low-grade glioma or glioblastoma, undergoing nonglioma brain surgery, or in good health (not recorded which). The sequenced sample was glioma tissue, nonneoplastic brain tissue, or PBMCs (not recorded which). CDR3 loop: CASRYQGEGNQPQHF. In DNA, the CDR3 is TGTGCCAGCAGATATCAGGGAGAGGGCAATCAGCCCCAGCATTTT.